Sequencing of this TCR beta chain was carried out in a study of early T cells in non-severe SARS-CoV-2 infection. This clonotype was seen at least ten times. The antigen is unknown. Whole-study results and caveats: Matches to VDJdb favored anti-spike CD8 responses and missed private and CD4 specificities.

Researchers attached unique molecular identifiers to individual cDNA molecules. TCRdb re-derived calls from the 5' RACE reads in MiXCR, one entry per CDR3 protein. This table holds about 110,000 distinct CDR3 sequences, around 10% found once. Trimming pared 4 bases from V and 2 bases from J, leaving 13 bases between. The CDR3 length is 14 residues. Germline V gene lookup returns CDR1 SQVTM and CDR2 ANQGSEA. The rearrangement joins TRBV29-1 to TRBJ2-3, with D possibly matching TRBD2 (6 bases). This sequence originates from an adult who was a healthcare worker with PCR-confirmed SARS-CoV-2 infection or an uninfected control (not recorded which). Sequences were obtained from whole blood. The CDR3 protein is CSVAAGLDTDTQYF. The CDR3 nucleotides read TGCAGCGTTGCCGCGGGACTGGACACAGATACGCAGTATTTT.